These 13 T cell receptor beta chains came from one sample sequenced in a study of T cell changes during pregnancy in multiple sclerosis. TCRdb's table, derived via immunoSEQ multiplex PCR, lists solely in-frame clones and lacks some. Of more than 55,000 clones listed, 94% are singletons. The sample in question was CD8+ T cells from peripheral blood mononuclear cells, obtained after pregnancy. Receptors were obtained from a female donor with multiple sclerosis, enrolled in a pregnancy study.

This chain connects TRBV2 to TRBJ2-7, with 7 nucleotides matching TRBD1. The germline gives CDR1 SNHLY, CDR2 FYNNEI. The CDR3 consists of 13 residues. V was clipped by 8 bases and J by 3 bases; unmatched bases: 7. CDR3 region: CASLGQIDYEQYF. The CDR3 nucleotides are TGTGCCAGCCTGGGACAGATCGACTACGAGCAGTACTTC.

This chain connects TRBV30 to TRBJ1-4, with 7 bases identical to TRBD1. Germline trimming cut 1 base from V and 7 bases from J; bases unmatched to any gene: 6. Germline-derived CDR1 and CDR2 are GTSNPN and SVGIG (reference sequence). This CDR3 is built from 14 residues. The CDR3 spells CAWSDRGGSEKLFF. The CDR3 DNA reads as TGTGCCTGGAGTGACAGGGGTGGGAGTGAAAAACTGTTTTTT.

The genes are TRBV19 and TRBJ2-1, with 10 bases fitting TRBD2. The CDR3 is 12 amino acids. With V trimmed by 7 bases and J by 10 bases, 4 bases remained unmatched. CDR1 and CDR2 from the germline V gene are LNHDA and SQIVND (reference sequence). The CDR3 bases are TGTGCCAGTATGTCACTAGCGGGGGAGCAGTTCTTC. Translating gives CASMSLAGEQFF. Combining the CDR3 with reference TRBV19 and TRBJ2-1 gives the whole variable domain DGGITQSPKYLFRKEGQNVTLSCEQNLNHDAMYWYRQDPGQGLRLIYYSQIVNDFQKGDIAEGYSVSREKKESFPLTVTSAQKNPTAFYLCASMSLAGEQFFGPGTRLTVL.

The chain links TRBV7-2 to TRBJ1-1; a weak D match, TRBD1 (6 bases). CDR3 size: 13 residues. Germline V gives CDR1 SGHTA, CDR2 FQGNSA. Trimming took 1 base from V and 3 from J, leaving 6 bases between them. CDR3 residues: CASSLGTDTEAFF. In DNA, the CDR3 is TGTGCCAGCAGCTTAGGGACAGACACTGAAGCTTTCTTT.

Of note for this clone: Sequence at one end of the junction differs from germline and may be a read error. The rearrangement joins TRBV29-1 to TRBJ2-2; 8 nucleotides align to TRBD2. The CDR3 covers 20 residues. Germline V gene data show CDR1 as SQVTM and CDR2 as ANQGSEA. The CDR3 loop is CSTESVAGHRMLSVHRGAVF. The CDR3 coding sequence is TGCAGCACGGAGTCGGTAGCGGGGCACAGAATGTTATCGGTCCACCGGGGAGCTGTTTTT.

The chain combines TRBV18 with TRBJ2-1; tentative D call: TRBD1 (5 bases). The CDR3 loop spans 18 amino acids. V lost 5 bases and J 0 bases, leaving 20 bases between the germline ends. Germline CDR1 is KGHSH and CDR2 is LQKENI. For the CDR3, the DNA is TGTGCCAGCTCAGGCTTTGCTCCAGCTAGGGGCTCCTACAATGAGCAGTTCTTC. Amino acid sequence: CASSGFAPARGSYNEQFF.

The chain employs TRBV19 and TRBJ2-1; D ambiguous. There are 14 residues in the CDR3. Germline loops: CDR1 LNHDA, CDR2 SQIVND (reference sequence). V dropped 4 bases and J dropped 5 bases, with 12 bases sitting between them. CDR3 DNA sequence: TGTGCCAGTAGTAGTGGCGGTATCCACAATGAGCAGTTCTTC. Translating gives CASSSGGIHNEQFF. The whole variable domain, remainder taken from reference TRBV19 and TRBJ2-1, is DGGITQSPKYLFRKEGQNVTLSCEQNLNHDAMYWYRQDPGQGLRLIYYSQIVNDFQKGDIAEGYSVSREKKESFPLTVTSAQKNPTAFYLCASSSGGIHNEQFFGPGTRLTVL.

The rearrangement joins TRBV19 to TRBJ1-5; a possible D gene is TRBD1 (5 bases). V lost 6 bases to trimming and J lost 3 bases, with 21 bases between them. The CDR3 is 17 amino acids. The V gene's germline CDR1 is LNHDA and CDR2 SQIVND (reference sequence). The CDR3 sequence: CASRGSGGAILNQPQHF. The CDR3 nucleotides read TGTGCCAGTAGGGGGTCAGGTGGGGCGATCCTCAATCAGCCCCAGCATTTT.

This clone was picked up one time. V is TRBV6-5 and J is TRBJ2-1; no reliable D call. V lost 3 bases, J lost 5 bases, and 11 bases lay in between. The CDR3 consists of 14 residues. Germline values: CDR1 MNHEY, CDR2 SVGAGI. The CDR3 region has the DNA TGTGCCAGCAGTTATTTACCTTCGGACAATGAGCAGTTCTTC. Protein product: CASSYLPSDNEQFF.

The CDR3 DNA follows: TGTGCCAGCAGCCATACGATTCGCGGGTCCTACAATGAGCAGTTCTTC. This encodes CASSHTIRGSYNEQFF. The gene calls are TRBV14 and TRBJ2-1, with D possibly being TRBD2 (5 bases). V was cut by 3 bases and J by 1 base, with 13 bases left in between. CDR1 and CDR2 (germline): SGHDN, FVKESK. This CDR3 comprises 16 residues.

The genes are TRBV6-5 and TRBJ2-7; TRBD1 might be the D (5 bases). Trimming removed 2 bases from V and 2 bases from J, with 13 bases in between. The length of the CDR3 is 15 residues. From germline, CDR1 is MNHEY and CDR2 SVGAGI. The CDR3 sequence: CASSYDRTPPYEQYF. CDR3 bases: TGTGCCAGCAGTTACGACCGGACACCCCCCTACGAGCAGTACTTC.

This rearrangement joins TRBV28 to TRBJ2-3; possible D gene TRBD1, 5 bases. CDR3 size: 12 residues. The germline V gene encodes CDR1 MDHEN and CDR2 SYDVKM. V was shortened by 8 bases and J by 4 bases, with 10 bases between the two germline ends. This CDR3 reads CASQGEADTQYF. As DNA, the CDR3 is TGTGCCAGCCAGGGTGAGGCAGATACGCAGTATTTT.

The gene calls are TRBV19 and TRBJ1-2; D possibly corresponds to TRBD1 (6 bases). Trimming cost V 10 bases and J 8 bases, with 17 bases left between them. The CDR3 loop spans 12 amino acids. The germline V gene has CDR1 LNHDA and CDR2 SQIVND (reference sequence). The DNA for the CDR3 is TGTGCCACTTTAGGAGGACAGCAAGGCTACACCTTC. It specifies CATLGGQQGYTF.